These T cell receptor beta chains were read from a single sample in a study of CD8+CD57+ T cells in acquired aplastic anemia. TCRdb ran MiXCR on the reads and lists one entry per CDR3 protein. The table includes tens of thousands of distinct CDR3 sequences, around 55% detected once. Source material: sorted CD4+, CD8+, or CD8+CD57+ T cells (not recorded which) from PBMCs. All receptors derive from a human donor in good health, serving as a control. Both conserved end residues are part of each CDR3. The order of the fields is V gene, J gene, CDR3 protein.

>TRBV29-1|TRBJ2-1
CSVVTSGTGTNEQFF
>TRBV19|TRBJ2-7
CASSLSGFGEQYF
>TRBV6-1|TRBJ1-5
CASSLASGGQPQHF
>TRBV14|TRBJ2-5
CASSQQGETQYF
>TRBV3-1|TRBJ2-1
CASSSPGLAGGIRNEQFF
>TRBV2|TRBJ2-7
CASSEALTAYEQYF
>TRBV5-1|TRBJ2-1
CASTEQGWNEQFF
>TRBV4-3|TRBJ2-7
CASSIRVSYEQYF
>TRBV12-3/TRBV12-4|TRBJ2-1
CASSDAGLLYNEQFF
>TRBV2|TRBJ1-6
CASSEFIPGYF
>TRBV10-3|TRBJ1-1
CAIHSDGGEAFF
>TRBV4-2|TRBJ2-1
CASSQPNGGGEEQFF
>TRBV7-3|TRBJ2-1
CASSSGTSGTYNEQFF
>TRBV29-1|TRBJ1-1
CSVRAQGGTEAFF
>TRBV30|TRBJ2-2
CAWNPSRTVNTGELFF
>TRBV24-1|TRBJ2-5
CATSGTDGGTARRETQYF
>TRBV19|TRBJ1-1
CASSIKAMNTEAFF
>TRBV19|TRBJ1-2
CASSIVMGPYGYTF
>TRBV14|TRBJ2-3
CASSQELRQGVTDTQYF
>TRBV10-2|TRBJ2-7
CASGRLAGASYEQYF
>TRBV4-2|TRBJ2-1
CASSQAPGLNEQFF
>TRBV6-5|TRBJ2-7
CASSSGQRVSYEQYF
>TRBV24-1|TRBJ1-5
CATSGTGYSQPQHF
>TRBV7-7|TRBJ1-4
CASSLNRNEKLFF
>TRBV2|TRBJ1-1
CASEGQNTEAFF
>TRBV10-3|TRBJ1-1
CAISEGQGMSTEAFF
>TRBV5-1|TRBJ2-7
CASSVALVGDYEQYF
>TRBV6-1|TRBJ1-5
CASTPRATGGYSNQPQHF
>TRBV7-8|TRBJ1-1
CASSLVGRVAEAFF
>TRBV12-3/TRBV12-4|TRBJ2-7
CASSLGQGGITVGGEQYF
>TRBV5-8|TRBJ2-5
CASRRTGEGTQYF
>TRBV7-8|TRBJ2-3
CASSPMGLAGETQYF
>TRBV10-3|TRBJ2-5
CATSLAGRYQETQYF
>TRBV2|TRBJ2-6
CASTYSGANVLTF
>TRBV10-2|TRBJ1-6
CASRLDRDGSPLHF
>TRBV25-1|TRBJ2-7
CASSDSGQGLTGEQYF
>TRBV6-5|TRBJ2-5
CASSYGTGVFGETQYF
>TRBV5-1|TRBJ2-3
CASSYGQTDTQYF
>TRBV5-1|TRBJ1-1
CASSPKTGLANTEAFF
>TRBV30|TRBJ2-7
CAWSEQALSYEQYF
>TRBV3-1|TRBJ2-5
CASSQEYGRQETQYF
>TRBV27|TRBJ2-3
CASRLAGGPRDTQYF
>TRBV7-9|TRBJ2-7
CASSPTTYDNEQYF
>TRBV29-1|TRBJ2-1
CSVEGVTGMVNEQFF
>TRBV15|TRBJ1-1
CATLSGGALTEAFF
>TRBV10-3|TRBJ2-7
CAISSVTARGSYEQYF
>TRBV29-1|TRBJ2-6
CSVGMAGVNTEAF
>TRBV20-1|TRBJ1-1
CSATRGANIEAFF
>TRBV10-2|TRBJ2-7
CASRPGTVLYEQYF
>TRBV11-1|TRBJ2-7
CASSLGNPGGPGEQYF
>TRBV29-1|TRBJ1-1
CSVAGQANTEAFF
>TRBV6-1|TRBJ2-7
CASSPRTGISYEQYF
>TRBV12-3/TRBV12-4|TRBJ1-2
CASSVSQREPYGYTF
>TRBV28|TRBJ1-2
CASSLWEGFYGYTF
>TRBV29-1|TRBJ2-3
CSQELTGAQADTQYF
>TRBV15|TRBJ2-7
CATSRDRTGGYGQYF
>TRBV10-3|TRBJ1-2
CAISDGGRGGDYGYTF
>TRBV30|TRBJ2-1
CAWRDFLSGEQFF
>TRBV14|TRBJ1-1
CASSQDLYKNEAFF